These 32 T cell receptor beta chains came from one sample sequenced in a study of T cells in localized non-small cell lung cancer (TCRdb year 2020). The library relied on the immunoSEQ multiplex PCR assay. Drawn from immuneACCESS, this table holds only the in-frame rearrangements with V and J called that TCRdb kept. Clones are partly lost; checked studies trace under half to an unresolved V gene and leave the rest unexplained. This sample holds over 25,000 clones; approximately 92% were observed only once. The ten largest make up roughly 2.1% of the sample. The input for sequencing was peripheral blood, taken before any cancer treatment. Receptor source: a female donor older than 55 with stage I lung adenocarcinoma.

This sequence joins TRBV6-5 and TRBJ2-5; D gene uncertain. V was cut by 6 bases and J by 5 bases, with 10 bases left in between. Germline lookup yields CDR1 MNHEY and CDR2 SVGAGI. CDR3 size: 12 residues. CDR3 sequence (DNA): TGTGCCAGCAGCGGACGATGGGAGACCCAGTACTTC. Translating gives CASSGRWETQYF.

This clone appeared a few times. The rearrangement uses TRBV15 and TRBJ2-5; 12 bases line up with TRBD2. Unmatched junction bases numbered 10, after V lost 7 bases and J lost 7 bases. This CDR3 has 15 amino acids. Germline values: CDR1 LNHNV, CDR2 YYDKDF (reference sequence). The CDR3 coding sequence is TGTGCCACCATTAGGACTAGCGGGGTCAGACGGACCCAGTACTTC. Translated, it gives CATIRTSGVRRTQYF. Full variable domain (rest looked up from reference TRBV15 and TRBJ2-5): DAMVIQNPRYQVTQFGKPVTLSCSQTLNHNVMYWYQQKSSQAPKLLFHYYDKDFNNEADTPDNFQSRRPNTSFCFLDIRSPGLGDTAMYLCATIRTSGVRRTQYFGPGTRLLVL.

A remark on this clone: The junction departs from the called germline gene at one end, perhaps through a read error. CDR3 bases: TGTACCACCAGCAGAGCGCCACAGGGTGGGAATGGCAATCAGCCCCAGCATTTT. The encoded protein is CTTSRAPQGGNGNQPQHF. The V call is TRBV15, the J call TRBJ1-5; weak D call: TRBD1 (6 bases). The CDR3 is made up of 18 amino acids. CDR1 LNHNV and CDR2 YYDKDF come from the germline V gene (reference sequence).

The chain joins TRBV28 to TRBJ1-1, with no clear D. Germline V gene lookup returns CDR1 MDHEN and CDR2 SYDVKM. V was pared by 4 bases and J by 1 base, with 16 bases between. The CDR3 loop spans 16 amino acids. For the CDR3, the DNA is TGTGCCAGCAGTTCCACTTCTTGGACGGGGAACACTGAAGCTTTCTTT. Translation: CASSSTSWTGNTEAFF. Looking up the rest from reference TRBV28 and TRBJ1-1 gives the full variable domain: DVKVTQSSRYLVKRTGEKVFLECVQDMDHENMFWYRQDPGLGLRLIYFSYDVKMKEKGDIPEGYSVSREKKERFSLILESASTNQTSMYLCASSSTSWTGNTEAFFGQGTRLTVV.

J is TRBJ2-3 and V is TRBV11-2, with no clear D. The CDR3 has 13 amino acids. Germline V lookup: CDR1 SGHAT, CDR2 FQNNGV. Trimming cost V 0 bases and J 4 bases, with 5 bases left between them. The CDR3 loop reads CASSLDIADTQYF. CDR3 nucleotide sequence: TGTGCCAGCAGCTTAGATATCGCAGATACGCAGTATTTT.

This clone was counted only a few times. The chain recombines TRBV5-4 with TRBJ1-4; no clear D. From germline, CDR1 is SGHNT and CDR2 YYREEE (reference sequence). Trimming stripped 4 bases from V and 8 bases from J, with 18 bases between. The CDR3 sequence is 15 residues long. The chain's CDR3 is CASSPGLTAGEKLFF. The DNA for the CDR3 is TGTGCCAGCAGCCCAGGACTCACGGCGGGGGAAAAACTGTTTTTT.

CDR3 DNA sequence: TGTGCCAGAAGCTTGGCCTATTCAGGAGCTTTCTACGAGCAGTACTTC. Translated: CARSLAYSGAFYEQYF. This chain joins TRBV5-3 and TRBJ2-7; D remains unclear. TRBV5-3 is assigned to the ORF class and has an uncertain function. V was cut by 0 bases and J by 3 bases, with 16 bases left in between. The CDR3 extends over 16 amino acids.

DNA of the CDR3: TGCGCCAGCAGCTTAGCGTTAGAAAACACTGAAGCTTTCTTT. Translation gives CASSLALENTEAFF. The chain uses TRBV5-1 and TRBJ1-1; no definite D call. CDR1 and CDR2 (germline): SGHRS, YFSETQ. Trimming left V 2 bases short and J 2 bases short, with 10 bases between. This CDR3 is built from 14 residues.

The V and J genes are TRBV7-9 and TRBJ1-1; D is undetermined. The ends were cut back, 3 bases at V and 4 bases at J, with 12 bases in the middle. Germline-derived CDR1 and CDR2 are SEHNR and FQNEAQ (reference sequence). CDR3 length equals 14 residues. The CDR3 DNA reads TGTGCCAGCAGCTTTGAGGGAGTGGGCACTGAAGCTTTCTTT. This translates into CASSFEGVGTEAFF.

J is TRBJ2-6 and V is TRBV19, with D perhaps matching TRBD1 or TRBD2 (5 bases each). This CDR3 contains 17 residues. CDR1 LNHDA and CDR2 SQIVND come from the germline V gene (reference sequence). Deletions cut 7 bases from V and 2 bases from J, with 18 bases between. The CDR3: CASTPGTTGTGANVLTF. CDR3 nucleotide sequence: TGTGCCAGTACTCCCGGGACCACAGGTACTGGGGCCAACGTCCTGACTTTC.

J is TRBJ2-7 and V is TRBV6-1; D remains unclear. The CDR3 spans 13 residues. Trimming pared 7 bases from V and 2 bases from J, leaving 12 bases between. Germline lookup yields CDR1 MNHNS and CDR2 SASEGT. CDR3 sequence: CASNENTPYEQYF. The DNA of the CDR3 is TGTGCCAGCAATGAGAACACCCCCTACGAGCAGTACTTC.

This sequence joins TRBV21-1 and TRBJ2-2; the listed D gene, TRBD1, was not tested against the DNA. TRBV21-1 is classified as a pseudogene. The CDR3 consists of 15 residues. The CDR3 loop reads CASTQRSTATGELFF. The DNA of the CDR3 is TGTGCCAGTACTCAACGATCCACAGCTACCGGGGAGCTGTTTTTT.

J is TRBJ1-1 and V is TRBV18, with a possible D match to TRBD1 (6 bases). The length of the CDR3 is 18 residues. Germline V gives CDR1 KGHSH, CDR2 LQKENI. The germline V and J ends were trimmed by 3 bases and 1 base, with 21 bases remaining between them. Here the CDR3 reads CASSPRSGGGSKNTEAFF. CDR3 in DNA: TGTGCCAGCTCACCCCGGTCAGGAGGGGGGTCGAAGAACACTGAAGCTTTCTTT.

The genes are TRBV14 and TRBJ2-5, with TRBD2 identical over 8 bases. This CDR3 spans 15 amino acids. Germline V gene lookup returns CDR1 SGHDN and CDR2 FVKESK. V lost 5 bases, J lost 5 bases, and 10 bases stayed unmatched. CDR3 amino acids: CASSKGLVGSETQYF. As DNA, the CDR3 is TGTGCCAGCAGCAAGGGACTAGTGGGTTCGGAGACCCAGTACTTC. The full variable domain, with the rest looked up from reference TRBV14 and TRBJ2-5, is EAGVTQFPSHSVIEKGQTVTLRCDPISGHDNLYWYRRVMGKEIKFLLHFVKESKQDESGMPNNRFLAERTGGTYSTLKVQPAELEDSGVYFCASSKGLVGSETQYFGPGTRLLVL.

V is TRBV5-4 and J is TRBJ2-3; D might be TRBD2 (7 bases). CDR3 length equals 15 residues. Trimming cost V 4 bases and J 3 bases, with 15 bases left between them. Germline V gene data show CDR1 as SGHNT and CDR2 as YYREEE (reference sequence). The CDR3 DNA reads TGTGCCAGCAGCCCGCCGGGGGGCCGTACAGATACGCAGTATTTT. Translated, it gives CASSPPGGRTDTQYF.

CDR3 DNA sequence: TGTGCCAGTAGTATAGCGGGACAGGGGAGAACTGAAGCTTTCTTT. Its translation is CASSIAGQGRTEAFF. This chain joins TRBV19 and TRBJ1-1; 10 bases match TRBD1. After removal of 1 base from V and 5 bases from J, the junction contained 4 bases not matched to a gene. Germline lookup yields CDR1 LNHDA and CDR2 SQIVND (reference sequence). The length of the CDR3 is 15 residues.

The chain employs TRBV30 and TRBJ2-7, with no clear D. The CDR3 runs 14 residues. From germline, CDR1 is GTSNPN and CDR2 SVGIG (reference sequence). V was pared by 4 bases and J by 5 bases, with 18 bases between. The CDR3 region is CAWTLPQWTHEQYF. CDR3 DNA sequence: TGTGCCTGGACCCTACCACAGTGGACCCACGAGCAGTACTTC.

This chain links TRBV30 with TRBJ2-4; TRBD2 matches at 12 bases. V was clipped by 2 bases and J by 8 bases; unmatched bases: 13. Germline CDR1 is GTSNPN and CDR2 is SVGIG (reference sequence). CDR3 length equals 17 residues. CDR3 in amino acids: CAWSRGLAGGPGDIQYF. Written as DNA, the CDR3 is TGTGCCTGGAGTCGAGGGCTAGCGGGGGGGCCTGGGGACATTCAGTACTTC.

This clone showed up just once. This chain connects TRBV2 to TRBJ2-2; 7 bases are a match to TRBD2. Germline loops: CDR1 SNHLY, CDR2 FYNNEI. This CDR3 region has 15 residues. The V gene end was trimmed by 4 bases and the J gene end by 5 bases; junction bases not matched to a gene: 7. The CDR3 sequence is CASSVLSGETGELFF. CDR3 nucleotide sequence: TGTGCCAGCAGTGTGCTCAGCGGGGAAACCGGGGAGCTGTTTTTT.

This clone is a singleton in its sample. The chain employs TRBV5-4 and TRBJ2-1; possibly TRBD2 for D (6 bases). CDR1 and CDR2 (germline): SGHNT, YYREEE (reference sequence). The CDR3 spans 18 residues. The V gene lost 0 bases and the J gene lost 4 bases, with 20 bases spanning the gap. CDR3 sequence reads: CASSLDAGRTENYNEQFF. DNA of the CDR3: TGTGCCAGCAGCTTGGATGCGGGACGGACCGAAAATTACAATGAGCAGTTCTTC.

The V call is TRBV4-3, the J call TRBJ1-3, with TRBD1 matching over 8 bases. Losses at the gene ends were 1 base for V and 2 bases for J; bases not matched to a gene: 4. Germline CDR1 and CDR2: LGHNA and YSLEER. This CDR3 is 16 amino acids long. CDR3: CASSQGQGFTGNTIYF. DNA of the CDR3: TGCGCCAGCAGCCAAGGACAGGGGTTCACTGGAAACACCATATATTTT.

The rearrangement links TRBV6-1 to TRBJ2-5; 9 bases map to TRBD1. This CDR3 region has 14 residues. Germline V gene data show CDR1 as MNHNS and CDR2 as SASEGT. V trimming: 7 bases; J trimming: 4 bases; junction bases outside the gene matches: 7. The CDR3 region is CASKPGQGPETQYF. DNA of the CDR3: TGTGCCAGCAAGCCGGGACAGGGCCCAGAGACCCAGTACTTC.

The sample holds one count of this clone. V is TRBV7-9 and J is TRBJ1-1, with D possibly being TRBD1 (6 bases). Germline V lookup: CDR1 SEHNR, CDR2 FQNEAQ (reference sequence). V was clipped by 2 bases and J by 0 bases, with 16 bases between them. CDR3 length: 17 amino acids. The chain's CDR3 is CASSLSLGGRVNTEAFF. The CDR3 DNA reads TGTGCCAGCAGCTTATCCCTCGGGGGGCGTGTGAACACTGAAGCTTTCTTT.

The chain recombines TRBV5-6 with TRBJ1-2, with a possible D match to TRBD1 (5 bases). The CDR3 extends over 13 amino acids. V was pared by 4 bases and J by 4 bases, with 11 bases between. Germline V lookup: CDR1 SGHDT, CDR2 YYEEEE. CDR3 DNA: TGTGCCAGCAGCCCGGGGGTGAGCTATGGCTACACCTTC. It specifies CASSPGVSYGYTF.

The V gene is TRBV30, the J gene TRBJ1-2; the match to TRBD1 covers 7 bases. The CDR3 is made up of 12 amino acids. The germline V gene has CDR1 GTSNPN and CDR2 SVGIG (reference sequence). After removal of 5 bases from V and 13 bases from J, the junction contained 13 bases not matched to a gene. The DNA for the CDR3 is TGTGCCTGGTCCCGGGACAGCCTATCTATCACCTTC. Translating it yields CAWSRDSLSITF.

J is TRBJ2-7 and V is TRBV21-1. TRBV21-1 is a known pseudogene. The CDR3 contains 14 residues. Here the CDR3 DNA reads TGTGCCAGCAGCAAAGGGGCAAGGGTCTACGAGCAGTACTTC. It codes for CASSKGARVYEQYF.

The chain has TRBV29-1 and TRBJ2-5; D might be TRBD1 (7 bases). V shed 4 bases and J shed 2 bases, with 14 bases lying between them. This CDR3 region has 14 residues. In germline, CDR1 is SQVTM, CDR2 ANQGSEA. The CDR3 nucleotides are TGCAGCGTTGTGAGGACAGGAGGGCAAGAGACCCAGTACTTC. It yields the protein CSVVRTGGQETQYF. The full variable domain, with the rest looked up from reference TRBV29-1 and TRBJ2-5, is SAVISQKPSRDICQRGTSLTIQCQVDSQVTMMFWYRQQPGQSLTLIATANQGSEATYESGFVIDKFPISRPNLTFSTLTVSNMSPEDSSIYLCSVVRTGGQETQYFGPGTRLLVL.

This clone was detected once. V gene TRBV7-2 combines with J gene TRBJ2-1; 13 bases fit TRBD2. The junction had 0 bases not matched to a gene; V was cut back by 0 bases and J by 10 bases. Germline CDR1 reads SGHTA; CDR2 reads FQGNSA. CDR3 length: 14 residues. CDR3 residues: CASSLATSGGEQFF. CDR3 DNA sequence: TGTGCCAGCAGCTTAGCGACTAGCGGGGGGGAGCAGTTCTTC.

This chain links TRBV5-1 with TRBJ1-5; no firm D call. V lost 4 bases, J lost 0 bases, and 11 bases lay in between. CDR1 is SGHRS, CDR2 YFSETQ, per germline. CDR3 length equals 15 residues. CDR3 loop: CASSPTGDSNQPQHF. The CDR3 bases are TGCGCCAGCAGCCCTACCGGGGATAGCAATCAGCCCCAGCATTTT. Using reference TRBV5-1 and TRBJ1-5 for the parts outside the CDR3, the full variable domain is KAGVTQTPRYLIKTRGQQVTLSCSPISGHRSVSWYQQTPGQGLQFLFEYFSETQRNKGNFPGRFSGRQFSNSRSEMNVSTLELGDSALYLCASSPTGDSNQPQHFGDGTRLSIL.

This clone came up once. The chain has TRBV10-2 and TRBJ2-1; 11 bases agree with TRBD2. The CDR3 totals 15 residues. Germline loops: CDR1 WSHSY, CDR2 SAAADI. Losses at the gene ends were 3 bases for V and 6 bases for J; bases not matched to a gene: 4. DNA of the CDR3: TGCGCCAGCAGTGAACCGGGACTAGCGGCCAATGAGCAGTTCTTC. Its translation is CASSEPGLAANEQFF.

This chain links TRBV10-3 with TRBJ1-6; D is ambiguous. The germline CDR1 and CDR2 sequences are ENHRY and SYGVKD. The V gene lost 2 bases and the J gene lost 0 bases, with 8 bases spanning the gap. This CDR3 has 16 residues. CDR3 nucleotide sequence: TGTGCCATCAGTGAGGGTCTATACTCCTATAATTCACCCCTCCACTTT. Translating it yields CAISEGLYSYNSPLHF.

In its sample, this clone was seen once. This sequence joins TRBV19 and TRBJ1-3, with 7 bases identical to TRBD1. The trim removed 7 bases at V and 0 bases at J, leaving 6 bases unmatched. The germline V gene has CDR1 LNHDA and CDR2 SQIVND (reference sequence). The CDR3 length is 15 residues. CDR3 bases: TGTGCCAGTACTAGACAGGGCCTCTCTGGAAACACCATATATTTT. It encodes CASTRQGLSGNTIYF.